These 19 T cell receptor beta chains came from one sample sequenced in a study of T cells after posttransplantation cyclophosphamide. The assay was immunoSEQ multiplex PCR, and TCRdb's table has in-frame clones only and misses some. This sample has tens of thousands of clones and no singletons, with 2.5% to 3.5% in the ten largest. The source material was PBMCs. Source of these receptors: a woman in her sixties in good health, CMV-negative, and a related stem cell transplant donor.

This clone has at least ten counts. V gene TRBV9 combines with J gene TRBJ2-1, with D tentatively TRBD1 (5 bases). Between the trimmed V and J ends, which lost 4 bases and 0 bases, there was a span of 14 bases. CDR1 SGDLS and CDR2 YYNGEE come from the germline V gene. This CDR3 is 16 amino acids long. In DNA form, the CDR3 reads TGTGCCAGCAGCTCTACAGGATGGAGCTCCTACAATGAGCAGTTCTTC. Translating it yields CASSSTGWSSYNEQFF.

This clone was detected ten times or more. The chain combines TRBV18 with TRBJ1-2, with D maybe TRBD1 (5 bases). Germline assignment: CDR1 KGHSH and CDR2 LQKENI. The CDR3 loop spans 13 amino acids. V dropped 4 bases and J dropped 3 bases, with 9 bases sitting between them. CDR3 bases: TGTGCCAGCTCACAGGGGTCAGACTATGGCTACACCTTC. This translates into CASSQGSDYGYTF.

Many counts were recorded for this clone. The rearrangement joins TRBV28 to TRBJ2-2, with D maybe TRBD2 (5 bases). The ends were cut back, 6 bases at V and 5 bases at J, with 19 bases in the middle. CDR1 MDHEN and CDR2 SYDVKM come from the germline V gene. The CDR3 spans 16 residues. As DNA, the CDR3 is TGTGCCAGCAGGAGAGGACTGGCCCTATGGACCGGGGAGCTGTTTTTT. Its translation is CASRRGLALWTGELFF.

This clone was seen at least ten times. For the CDR3, the DNA is TGTGCCAGCTCACCGGGACTAGACAATGAGCAGTTCTTC. Its translation is CASSPGLDNEQFF. The chain has TRBV18 and TRBJ2-1, with TRBD2 matching 8 bases. From germline, CDR1 is KGHSH and CDR2 LQKENI. This CDR3 is built from 13 residues. Trimming removed 3 bases from V and 5 bases from J; junction bases left unmatched: 0. Full variable domain (missing parts from reference TRBV18 and TRBJ2-1): NAGVMQNPRHLVRRRGQEARLRCSPMKGHSHVYWYRQLPEEGLKFMVYLQKENIIDESGMPKERFSAEFPKEGPSILRIQQVVRGDSAAYFCASSPGLDNEQFFGPGTRLTVL.

V gene TRBV14 combines with J gene TRBJ1-5; D possibly corresponds to TRBD1 (5 bases). In germline, CDR1 is SGHDN, CDR2 FVKESK. V was clipped by 0 bases and J by 3 bases, with 12 bases between them. The CDR3 contains 16 residues. The CDR3 nucleotides are TGTGCCAGCAGCCAAGATTTTCGGGGGATCAATCAGCCCCAGCATTTT. Translation: CASSQDFRGINQPQHF.

The chain joins TRBV30 to TRBJ2-7; 7 positions match TRBD1. The CDR3 has 14 residues. With 0 bases clipped from V and 4 bases from J, the junction kept 6 bases outside the gene matches. Germline loops: CDR1 GTSNPN, CDR2 SVGIG (reference sequence). This chain's CDR3 is CAWSVLDRAYEQYF. The CDR3 nucleotides read TGTGCCTGGAGTGTTCTTGACAGGGCGTACGAGCAGTACTTC.

There are a few counts of this clone. V usage is TRBV7-3 and J usage is TRBJ2-5; 7 nucleotides agree with TRBD2. This CDR3 comprises 14 residues. J was trimmed by 2 bases and V by 5 bases; bases with no gene match: 5. The V gene's germline CDR1 is SGHTA and CDR2 FQGTGA. In DNA form, the CDR3 reads TGTGCCAGCAGCCCTAGCGGCCGGCAAGAGACCCAGTACTTC. This codes for CASSPSGRQETQYF.

The gene calls are TRBV27 and TRBJ2-7; perhaps TRBD1 as D (6 bases). V dropped 5 bases and J dropped 8 bases, with 22 bases sitting between them. This CDR3 is 15 amino acids long. Germline lookup yields CDR1 MNHEY and CDR2 SMNVEV (reference sequence). The CDR3 here is CASSQAGTSWWKQYF. The CDR3 coding sequence is TGTGCCAGCAGTCAGGCCGGGACAAGCTGGTGGAAGCAGTACTTC.

This clone was observed at least ten times. The chain links TRBV7-3 to TRBJ2-7, with a possible D match to TRBD2 (6 bases). The V gene lost 5 bases and the J gene lost 2 bases, with 16 bases spanning the gap. The CDR3 totals 15 residues. Germline CDR1 is SGHTA and CDR2 is FQGTGA. The CDR3 DNA reads TGTGCCAGCAGCCCTCAGGCGGGACTGGCCTACGAGCAGTACTTC. As protein: CASSPQAGLAYEQYF.

In this sample, this clone turned up many times. The V and J genes are TRBV10-1 and TRBJ2-3; maybe TRBD2 (6 bases). Per germline, CDR1 WNHNN and CDR2 SYGVQD (reference sequence). Between the trimmed V and J ends, which lost 3 bases and 0 bases, there was a span of 10 bases. This CDR3 comprises 15 residues. CDR3: CASSDQAGSTDTQYF. The CDR3 DNA sequence: TGCGCCAGCAGTGATCAGGCGGGGAGCACAGATACGCAGTATTTT.

This clone has at least ten counts. The rearrangement links TRBV11-2 to TRBJ2-7; 10 positions match TRBD1. CDR3 length: 16 residues. Per the germline V gene, CDR1 is SGHAT and CDR2 is FQNNGV. After removal of 0 bases from V and 4 bases from J, the junction contained 6 bases not matched to a gene. CDR3 sequence reads: CASSLDLDRGRYEQYF. The CDR3 DNA reads as TGTGCCAGCAGCTTAGACCTCGACAGGGGGCGATACGAGCAGTACTTC.

This clone was seen many times. The J gene is TRBJ1-6, the V gene TRBV11-2; 7 bases map to TRBD1. The CDR3 has 15 amino acids. The V gene's germline CDR1 is SGHAT and CDR2 FQNNGV. With 8 bases clipped from V and 8 bases from J, the junction kept 12 bases outside the gene matches. DNA of the CDR3: TGTGCCAGCGGGTCGGACAGGACCGCATATTCACCCCTCCACTTT. Protein product: CASGSDRTAYSPLHF.

This clone came up many times. The genes are TRBV5-1 and TRBJ2-1; D unresolved. Trimming stripped 0 bases from V and 5 bases from J, with 9 bases between. The CDR3 totals 14 residues. CDR1 is SGHRS, CDR2 YFSETQ, per germline. The chain's CDR3 is CASSLESRNNEQFF. CDR3 DNA sequence: TGCGCCAGCAGCTTGGAAAGCAGGAACAATGAGCAGTTCTTC.

This clone has only a few counts. The rearrangement links TRBV6-2 or TRBV6-3 to TRBJ2-7, with D perhaps matching TRBD2 (5 bases). Germline loops: CDR1 MNHEY, CDR2 SVGEGT. V was shortened by 0 bases and J by 0 bases, with 12 bases between the two germline ends. CDR3 length equals 16 residues. The CDR3 nucleotides read TGTGCCAGCAGTTACTCAATCCGTGCGGGCTCCTACGAGCAGTACTTC. Its protein is CASSYSIRAGSYEQYF.

This clone was detected ten times or more. The chain recombines TRBV9 with TRBJ2-3; 9 nucleotides agree with TRBD2. From germline, CDR1 is SGDLS and CDR2 YYNGEE. The CDR3 is 18 residues long. Losses at the gene ends were 0 bases for V and 2 bases for J; bases not matched to a gene: 10. CDR3 in amino acids: CASSVGTSGYKNTDTQYF. DNA of the CDR3: TGTGCCAGCAGCGTAGGCACTAGCGGGTATAAAAACACAGATACGCAGTATTTT.

The sample holds a few counts of this clone. The rearrangement uses TRBV29-1 and TRBJ2-7; 7 nucleotides agree with TRBD1. With V trimmed by 3 bases and J by 2 bases, 7 bases remained unmatched. Germline V lookup: CDR1 SQVTM, CDR2 ANQGSEA. The CDR3 runs 14 residues. The CDR3 here is CSVERQGRAYEQYF. Here the CDR3 DNA reads TGCAGCGTTGAGCGACAGGGTAGGGCCTACGAGCAGTACTTC.

This clone was seen at least ten times. The chain employs TRBV19 and TRBJ1-3, with 8 bases aligning to TRBD1. The CDR3 is 14 amino acids. The V gene end was trimmed by 4 bases and the J gene end by 7 bases; junction bases not matched to a gene: 6. Germline V gene lookup returns CDR1 LNHDA and CDR2 SQIVND (reference sequence). CDR3 region: CASSTPGGRNTIYF. CDR3 DNA: TGTGCCAGTAGTACTCCAGGGGGCCGGAACACCATATATTTT.

The table lists this clone with many counts. This sequence joins TRBV12-3 or TRBV12-4 and TRBJ1-2, with 9 bases that match TRBD1. Trimming took 6 bases from V and 8 from J; bases not matched to a gene: 10. The CDR3 spans 14 residues. This chain's CDR3 is CASRGTGTKRGYTF. The CDR3 region has the DNA TGTGCCAGCAGGGGGACAGGGACGAAGCGGGGCTACACCTTC.

This clone was detected many times. The V and J genes are TRBV2 and TRBJ1-6; 10 nucleotides line up with TRBD1. CDR1 is SNHLY, CDR2 FYNNEI, per germline. V shed 6 bases, J shed 12 bases, and the junction held 14 bases outside the gene matches. CDR3 length: 16 amino acids. In DNA, the CDR3 is TGTGCCAGCAGGGCCTCGGGCGGGGGACAGGGGAAACCCCTCCACTTT. This codes for CASRASGGGQGKPLHF.